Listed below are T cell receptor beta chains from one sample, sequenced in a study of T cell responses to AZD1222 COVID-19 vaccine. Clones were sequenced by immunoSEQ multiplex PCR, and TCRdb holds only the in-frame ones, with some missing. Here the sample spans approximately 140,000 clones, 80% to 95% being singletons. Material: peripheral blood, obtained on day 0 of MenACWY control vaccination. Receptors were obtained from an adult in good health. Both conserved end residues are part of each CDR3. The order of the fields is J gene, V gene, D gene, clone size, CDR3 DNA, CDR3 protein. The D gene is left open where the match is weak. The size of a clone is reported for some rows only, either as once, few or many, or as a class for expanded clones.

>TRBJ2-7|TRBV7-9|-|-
TGTGCCAGCAGCTCTTCTGGATTGACCTACGAGCAGTACTTC
CASSSSGLTYEQYF
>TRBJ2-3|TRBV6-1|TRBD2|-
TGTGCCAGCAGTGAACTCGGACTAGCGGGTGTCACAGATACGCAGTATTTT
CASSELGLAGVTDTQYF
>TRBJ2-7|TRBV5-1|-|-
TGCGCCAGCAACTCTCAGACGGGACTTTCCTACGAGCAGTACTTC
CASNSQTGLSYEQYF
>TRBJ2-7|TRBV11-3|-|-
TGTGCCAGCAGCTTAGAACGTGGGCTACCCTACGAGCAGTACTTC
CASSLERGLPYEQYF
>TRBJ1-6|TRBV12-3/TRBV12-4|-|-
TGTGCCAGCAGTCTCCAGAGTAATTCACCCCTCCACTTT
CASSLQSNSPLHF
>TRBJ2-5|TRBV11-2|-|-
TGTGCCAGCAGCTTAATAGGTCAAGAGACCCAGTACTTC
CASSLIGQETQYF
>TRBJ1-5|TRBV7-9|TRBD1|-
TGTGCCATCAGGACAGGGGACACAGGGCAGCCCCAGCATTTT
CAIRTGDTGQPQHF
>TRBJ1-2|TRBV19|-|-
TGTGCCAGTAGTGTTCCCCGCTCGGGGGGCTACACCTTC
CASSVPRSGGYTF
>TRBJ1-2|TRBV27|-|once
TGTGCCAGCAGTTTATCGGTCCCAGCCTATGGCTACACCTTC
CASSLSVPAYGYTF
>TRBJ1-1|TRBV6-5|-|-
TGTGCCAGCAACAACAGGGTGGGCACTGAAGCTTTCTTT
CASNNRVGTEAFF
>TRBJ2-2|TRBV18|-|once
TGTGCCAGCTCTCAACGCGGGGCCGGGGAGCTGTTTTTT
CASSQRGAGELFF
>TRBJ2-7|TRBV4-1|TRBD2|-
TGCGCCAGCAGCCACGGACCGGGGCTAGCGGGACCCTACGCGCAGTACTTC
CASSHGPGLAGPYAQYF
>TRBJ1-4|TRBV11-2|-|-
TGTGCCAGCAGCCCCTCCCACGTGACGGGATTAAATGAAAAACTGTTTTTT
CASSPSHVTGLNEKLFF
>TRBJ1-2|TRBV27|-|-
TGTGCCAGCAGTCCCTCGGGAGGGAATCGGGTCTACACCTTC
CASSPSGGNRVYTF
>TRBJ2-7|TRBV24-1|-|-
TGTGCCACCAGTGACTCACAGGTAGGCTACGAGCAGTACTTC
CATSDSQVGYEQYF
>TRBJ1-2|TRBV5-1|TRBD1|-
TGCGCCAGCAGCCCCGGACAGGGATTAGGCTATGGCTACACCTTC
CASSPGQGLGYGYTF
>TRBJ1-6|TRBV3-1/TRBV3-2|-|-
TGTGCCAGCAGCCAAGGATTCAGCTCCTATAATTCACCCCTCCACTTT
CASSQGFSSYNSPLHF
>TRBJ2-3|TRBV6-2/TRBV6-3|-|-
TGTGCCAGCAGTTACGGGGTCCCAGATACGCAGTATTTT
CASSYGVPDTQYF
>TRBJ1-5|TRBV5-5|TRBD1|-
TGTGCCAGCAGCTGGGGGACAGGGTTCCAGGGGAATCAGCCCCAGCATTTT
CASSWGTGFQGNQPQHF
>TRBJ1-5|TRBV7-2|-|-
TGTGCCAGCAGCTTAGCGGCTACAGGGACTCAGCCCCAGCATTTT
CASSLAATGTQPQHF
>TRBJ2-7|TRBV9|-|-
TGTGCCAGCAGCGTAGGTGACCGCTCCTACGAGCAGTACTTC
CASSVGDRSYEQYF
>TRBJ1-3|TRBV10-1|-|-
TGCGCCAGCAGTGAAACTAGGGGCGCGACTGGAAACACCATATATTTT
CASSETRGATGNTIYF
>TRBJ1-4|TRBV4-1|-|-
TGCGCCAGCAGCCAAGATGTCGGTGTGGGGGAAAAACTGTTTTTT
CASSQDVGVGEKLFF
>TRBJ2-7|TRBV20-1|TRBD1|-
TGCAGTGCTAGTGGGTCCCCAGGGGGCGGAACCTACGAGCAGTACTTC
CSASGSPGGGTYEQYF
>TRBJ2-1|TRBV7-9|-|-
TGTGCCAGCAGCCTAGAGAATGAGCAGTTCTTC
CASSLENEQFF
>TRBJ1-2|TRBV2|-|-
TGTGCCAGCATAGAGGGACGATATGGCTACACCTTC
CASIEGRYGYTF
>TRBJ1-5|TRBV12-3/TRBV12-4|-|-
TGTGCCAGCACCGACGGGGGGCCCCAGCATTTT
CASTDGGPQHF
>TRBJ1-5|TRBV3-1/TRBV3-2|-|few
TGTGCCAGCAGCCAAGACGGTAATCAGCCCCAGCATTTT
CASSQDGNQPQHF
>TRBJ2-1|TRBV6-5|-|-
TGTGCCAGCAGTTACGGAGCGGAGCAGTTCTTC
CASSYGAEQFF
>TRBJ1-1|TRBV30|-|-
TGTGCCTGGAGTGTCGACCCGGGACTGGGACTGGGCACTGAAGCTTTCTTT
CAWSVDPGLGLGTEAFF
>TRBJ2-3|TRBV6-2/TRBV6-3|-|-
TGTGCCAGCAGTTATTCTTTAGATACGCAGTATTTT
CASSYSLDTQYF
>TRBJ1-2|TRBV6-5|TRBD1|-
TGTGCCAGCAGTTATTGGAGACAGGGCGCCTATGGCTACACCTTC
CASSYWRQGAYGYTF
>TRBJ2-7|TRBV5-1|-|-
TGCGCCAGCAGCTTGGGGGGAGTGTCCTACGAGCAGTACTTC
CASSLGGVSYEQYF
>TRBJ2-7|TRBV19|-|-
TGTGCCAGTAGTCCGGGGCAGGGTCCCTACGAGCAGTACTTC
CASSPGQGPYEQYF
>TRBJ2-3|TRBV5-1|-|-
TGCGCCAGCAGCTTGGGGGGCAAGGTAACAGATACGCAGTATTTT
CASSLGGKVTDTQYF
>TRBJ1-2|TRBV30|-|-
TGTGCCTGGAATCTTGGGTATGGCTACACCTTC
CAWNLGYGYTF
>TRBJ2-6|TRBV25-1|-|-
TGTGCCAGCAGTGCCAATCACGGGGACGGGGCCAACGTCCTGACTTTC
CASSANHGDGANVLTF
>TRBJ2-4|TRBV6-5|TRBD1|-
TGTGCCAGCAGCGGGACAGGGACCAAAAACATTCAGTACTTC
CASSGTGTKNIQYF
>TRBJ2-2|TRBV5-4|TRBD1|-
TGTGCCAGCAGCTCTCAGGGGGCGACCGGGGAGCTGTTTTTT
CASSSQGATGELFF
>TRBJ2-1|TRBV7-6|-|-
TGTGCCAGCAACCCTGGGTGGAGCTCCTACAATGAGCAGTTCTTC
CASNPGWSSYNEQFF
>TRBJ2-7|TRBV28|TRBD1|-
TGTGCCAGCAGGCCTCCGGGACAGAGGTTCCACGAGCAGTACTTC
CASRPPGQRFHEQYF
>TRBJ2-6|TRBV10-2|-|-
TGCGCCAGCAGTGATCGCTCTGGGGCCAACGTCCTGACTTTC
CASSDRSGANVLTF
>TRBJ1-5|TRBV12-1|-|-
TGTGCCAGCAGCTTTTTCTATCAGCCCCAGCATTTT
CASSFFYQPQHF
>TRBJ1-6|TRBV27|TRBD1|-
TGTGCCAGCAGGACGGGACAGTCGTACTATAATTCACCCCTCCACTTT
CASRTGQSYYNSPLHF
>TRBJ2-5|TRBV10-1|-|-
TGCGCCAGCAGTTTTGGGGGGATGGAGACCCAGTACTTC
CASSFGGMETQYF
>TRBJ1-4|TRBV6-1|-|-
TGTGCCAGCAGTGAAGGACAGGCATCCGATGAAAAACTGTTTTTT
CASSEGQASDEKLFF
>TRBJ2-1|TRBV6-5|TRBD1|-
TGTGCCAGTCGGAGGGACAGGGGACAATACAATGAGCAGTTCTTC
CASRRDRGQYNEQFF
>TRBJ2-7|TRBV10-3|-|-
TGTGCCACTAAAGCGACCGGGACGGATGCCTACGAGCAGTACTTC
CATKATGTDAYEQYF
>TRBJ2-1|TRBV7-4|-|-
TGTGCCAGCAGCCCTGAACCGGGGGCGAATTACAATGAGCAGTTCTTC
CASSPEPGANYNEQFF
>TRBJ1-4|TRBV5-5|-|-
TGTGCCAGCAGCTTGGTGGGGAGAAGGGAGTCTAATGAAAAACTGTTTTTT
CASSLVGRRESNEKLFF
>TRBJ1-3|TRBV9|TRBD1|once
TGTGCCAGCAGCGCGGGACAGGGCAGAAACACCATATATTTT
CASSAGQGRNTIYF